Sequencing of this T cell receptor beta chain was carried out in a study of shared clonotypes between healthy human individuals. Trimming removed 0 bases from V and 1 base from J, with 13 bases in between. This CDR3 comprises 16 residues. CDR1 is SGHRS, CDR2 YFSETQ, per germline. Genomic DNA belonging to each subset was distributed in equal measure over several immunoSEQ plates. Here immunoSEQ multiplex PCR was the method, and the copy in TCRdb shows in-frame clones only, minus some. Of fewer than 2.5 million clones in the sample, approximately 94% are singletons; the top ten hold 0.36%. The gene calls are TRBV5-1 and TRBJ2-5; D unclear. The receptor was isolated from a man aged 18 to 30 in good health. Some clones in this sample may be carry-over from other donors' samples. The specimen was naive CD4+ T cells from PBMCs. The subset: CD45RA+ positively selected. The CDR3 loop reads CASSLGHYGGQETQYF. The CDR3 DNA reads as TGCGCCAGCAGCTTGGGGCACTACGGTGGCCAAGAGACCCAGTACTTC.